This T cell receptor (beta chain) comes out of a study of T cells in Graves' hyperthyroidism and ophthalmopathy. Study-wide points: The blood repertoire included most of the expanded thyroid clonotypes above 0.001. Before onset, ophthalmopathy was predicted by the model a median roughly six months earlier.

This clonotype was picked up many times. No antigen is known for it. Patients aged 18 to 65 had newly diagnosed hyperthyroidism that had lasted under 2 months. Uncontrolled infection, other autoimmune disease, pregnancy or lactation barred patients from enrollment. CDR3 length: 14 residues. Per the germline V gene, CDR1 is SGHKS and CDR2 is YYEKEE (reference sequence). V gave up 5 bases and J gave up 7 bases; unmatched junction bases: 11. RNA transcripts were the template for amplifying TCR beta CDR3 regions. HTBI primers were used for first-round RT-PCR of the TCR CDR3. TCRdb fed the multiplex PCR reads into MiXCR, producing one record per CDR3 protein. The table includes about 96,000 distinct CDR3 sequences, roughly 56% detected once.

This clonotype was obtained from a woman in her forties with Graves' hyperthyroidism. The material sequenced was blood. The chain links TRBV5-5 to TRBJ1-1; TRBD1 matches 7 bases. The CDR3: CASRLLQGHLEAFF. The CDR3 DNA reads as TGTGCCAGCAGGTTACTACAGGGGCATCTTGAAGCTTTCTTT.